This paragraph covers one T cell receptor (beta chain) sequence. Its antigen target is currently unknown. No base qualities exist here, and no much larger clone lies one base off it. This sample was taken from a study of T cell repertoires in cytomegalovirus infection (dated by TCRdb to the late 2010s). Regarding the study in general: Donor HLA type was relevant to the analysis, as public TCR beta signatures indicated carriage of CMV infection together with the matching HLA type.

From the germline V gene, CDR1 is SGHRS and CDR2 is YFSETQ. V loses 7 bases at its end and J loses 5 bases; junction bases beyond the gene matches: 9. From the cysteine up to the phenylalanine, the CDR3 has a length of 14 residues. The retained sequence is limited to the CDR3, 42 bases, with the frame set at the first base. The full study reports these points: Cumulative frequency of public TCR beta family members discriminated carriers of CMV infection plus the relevant HLA type in this cohort and an independent roughly 330-donor cohort. The ex vivo response was dominated by HLA-C-restricted CMV-specific TCR beta clonotypes, and the single most frequent clonotype in two of eight donors was supplied by these HLA-C-restricted clonotypes.

The sequencing machine was an Illumina HiSeq 1500. TCRdb reprocessing: public reads trimmed at Q25 with fastp, clones called with MiXCR, in-frame beta chains kept. Each entry is one CDR3 protein sequence, shown with its most common DNA and genes. The sample contains some 390,000 distinct CDR3 sequences, around 18% of them found a single time. Approximately 8% of the sample belongs to the ten largest clones. Sequencing was carried out using PBMCs. This chain is built from TRBV5-1 and TRBJ2-5, with 9 bases in between that match TRBD1. This receptor was taken from a human donor in good health (CMV status not recorded). Some clones in this sample may be carry-over from other donors' samples. The sequenced DNA: TGCGCCAGCTCGGGACAGGGATATTTTGAGACCCAGTACTTC. Its protein is CASSGQGYFETQYF.